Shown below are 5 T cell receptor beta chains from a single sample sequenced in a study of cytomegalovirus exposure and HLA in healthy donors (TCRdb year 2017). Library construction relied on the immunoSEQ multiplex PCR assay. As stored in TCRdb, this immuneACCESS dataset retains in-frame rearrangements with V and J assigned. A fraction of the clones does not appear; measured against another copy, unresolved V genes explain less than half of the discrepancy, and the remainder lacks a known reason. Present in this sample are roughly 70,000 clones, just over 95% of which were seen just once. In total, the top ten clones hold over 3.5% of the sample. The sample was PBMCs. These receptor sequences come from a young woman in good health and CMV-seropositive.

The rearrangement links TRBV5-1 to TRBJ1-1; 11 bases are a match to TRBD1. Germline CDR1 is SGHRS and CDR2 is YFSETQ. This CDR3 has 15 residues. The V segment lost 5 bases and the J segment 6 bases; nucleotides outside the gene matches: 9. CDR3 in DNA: TGCGCCAGCAGAAATTGGACAGGGGGCGTCTCTGAAGCTTTCTTT. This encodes CASRNWTGGVSEAFF.

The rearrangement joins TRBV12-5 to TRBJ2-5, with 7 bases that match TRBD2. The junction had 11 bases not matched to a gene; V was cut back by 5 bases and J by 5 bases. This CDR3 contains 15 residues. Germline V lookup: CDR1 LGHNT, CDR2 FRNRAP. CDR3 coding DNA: TGTGCTAGTGGTCCTCGGGGGAGGGACGGGGAGACCCAGTACTTC. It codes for CASGPRGRDGETQYF.

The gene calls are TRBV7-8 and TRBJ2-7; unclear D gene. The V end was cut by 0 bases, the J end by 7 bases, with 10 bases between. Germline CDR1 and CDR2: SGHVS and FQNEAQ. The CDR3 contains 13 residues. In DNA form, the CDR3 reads TGTGCCAGCAGCTTAGCGCCCTTGCGGGAGCAGTACTTC. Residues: CASSLAPLREQYF.

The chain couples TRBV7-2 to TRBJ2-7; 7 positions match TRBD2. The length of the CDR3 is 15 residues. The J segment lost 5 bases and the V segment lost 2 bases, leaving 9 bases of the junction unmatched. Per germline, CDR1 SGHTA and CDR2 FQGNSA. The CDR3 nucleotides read TGTGCCAGCAGCTTACTCTGGGAGGGCCCCGACGAGCAGTACTTC. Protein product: CASSLLWEGPDEQYF.

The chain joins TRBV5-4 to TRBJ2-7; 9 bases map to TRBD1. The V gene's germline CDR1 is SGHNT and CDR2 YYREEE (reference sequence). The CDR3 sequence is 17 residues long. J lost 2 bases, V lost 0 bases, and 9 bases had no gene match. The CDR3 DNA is TGTGCCAGCAGCTTGGCCCGGGGGACAGGGTTGACCTACGAGCAGTACTTC. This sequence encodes CASSLARGTGLTYEQYF.